The clone carrying this T cell receptor (beta chain) occurred once. The antigen remains unidentified. The data derive from a study of blood T cells in healthy people across ages. Overall study context: About one barcoded beta molecule per two T cells was the capture yield of template switching. Study-level points and caveats: As age increased, TCR beta diversity per million T cells fell in a roughly linear fashion.

Through a sample-barcoded 5' primer and a J-beta primer mix, a second PCR was run for about 6 to 11 cycles. TCRdb fed the 5' RACE reads into MiXCR, producing one record per CDR3 protein. This table holds 850,000 to 1,100,000 distinct CDR3 sequences, around two fifths found once. It was approximately 10 milliliters of peripheral blood that were drawn from each donor. Germline V gene lookup returns CDR1 ENHRY and CDR2 SYGVKD. The CDR3 totals 16 residues. The source of this sequence is a young man in good health. V gene TRBV10-3 combines with J gene TRBJ2-1; TRBD2 matches at 10 bases. Matching the DNA end better, TRBJ2-7 makes the J call doubtful. Sample: blood. DNA of the CDR3: TGTGCCATCAAGACGAGCGGGGGGGTAACCTACAATGAGCAGTACTTC. This sequence encodes CAIKTSGGVTYNEQYF.